One TCR beta chain is described in this entry. No cognate antigen has been identified for it. No clone much larger than this one lies a single base away; base qualities are absent. These data belong to a study of T cell repertoires in cytomegalovirus infection (dated by TCRdb to between 2018 and 2021). Background for the entire study: Donor HLA type was relevant to the analysis, as public TCR beta signatures indicated carriage of CMV infection together with the matching HLA type. Overall results and qualifications from the work: In the ex vivo response, HLA-C-restricted CMV-specific TCR beta clonotypes were dominant, and in two of eight donors the single most frequent clonotype came from this HLA-C-restricted group. Carriers of CMV infection plus the relevant HLA type were discriminated by the cumulative frequency of public TCR beta family members in the study cohort and in an independent roughly 350-donor cohort.

Sequencing took place on an Illumina HiSeq 1500. TCRdb applied fastp at Q25 and MiXCR to the public reads, then kept only in-frame beta chains. For every CDR3 protein sequence, its rows merge into one entry that carries the most common genes and DNA. Across this sample there are about 140,000 distinct CDR3 sequences, with 5% to 6.5% seen only once. In total, the top ten clones hold 15% to 20% of the sample. Trimming at the junction amounts to 5 bases on V and 4 bases on J, and the germline ends lie 10 bases apart. Including cysteine and phenylalanine, the CDR3 has 13 amino acids. Solely the CDR3 DNA is kept, with 39 bases framed from the first base. CDR1 SGHAT and CDR2 FQNNGV were looked up in the germline V gene.

The rearranged segments are TRBV11-2 and TRBJ2-3, with the D gene call left open. This sequence was found in a human donor in good health (CMV status not recorded). Some clones in this sample may be carry-over from other donors' samples. Specimen: PBMCs. This receptor has the CDR3 CASSRPAADTQYF. In nucleotide form, the sequence is TGTGCCAGCAGCCGGCCTGCCGCAGATACGCAGTATTTT.